What follows are 25 T cell receptor beta chains derived from one specimen sequenced in a study of Tregs in tolerant kidney transplant recipients. Method: immunoSEQ multiplex PCR; TCRdb's copy keeps in-frame clones and lacks some. The sample carries approximately 45,000 clones, over 95% recorded once. No antigen has been assigned to these receptors. Sequencing was done on a sample of Tregs from blood cultured with allogeneic cells. Receptor source: a human donor in good health.

The genes are TRBV30 and TRBJ2-2; D possibly uses TRBD1 or TRBD2 (5 bases each). This CDR3 is built from 13 residues. V was pared by 0 bases and J by 6 bases, with 8 bases between. The germline gives CDR1 GTSNPN, CDR2 SVGIG (reference sequence). The DNA for the CDR3 is TGTGCCTGGAGTGTTCGGGGCCCCGGGGAGCTGTTTTTT. Its translation is CAWSVRGPGELFF.

The chain couples TRBV7-9 to TRBJ2-7; D not resolved. The CDR3 is made up of 16 amino acids. Trimming removed 5 bases at V and 0 bases at J, with 17 bases between. Per the germline V gene, CDR1 is SEHNR and CDR2 is FQNEAQ (reference sequence). The CDR3 is CASSPRLKGVSYEQYF. CDR3 coding DNA: TGTGCCAGCAGCCCCCGATTAAAGGGCGTCTCCTACGAGCAGTACTTC.

This chain connects TRBV6-5 to TRBJ1-1; 10 bases align to TRBD1. Looked up from germline, CDR1 is MNHEY and CDR2 is SVGAGI. This CDR3 has 14 residues. The trim removed 6 bases at V and 5 bases at J, leaving 6 bases unmatched. DNA of the CDR3: TGTGCCAGCAGCAGACAGGGGGCAGTAACTGAAGCTTTCTTT. The encoded protein is CASSRQGAVTEAFF.

This clone was detected once. CDR3 residues: CATSVRDRGYGYTF. CDR3 DNA sequence: TGTGCCACCAGCGTGCGGGACAGGGGATATGGCTACACCTTC. The gene calls are TRBV15 and TRBJ1-2; 10 bases align to TRBD1. Germline V gene data show CDR1 as LNHNV and CDR2 as YYDKDF (reference sequence). The junction had 5 bases not matched to a gene; V was cut back by 5 bases and J by 5 bases. The CDR3 is 14 amino acids.

The CDR3 spells CASSYSGQGYRNEQFF. The CDR3 DNA reads TGTGCCAGCAGTTACTCGGGGCAAGGGTACCGGAATGAGCAGTTCTTC. The chain combines TRBV6-5 with TRBJ2-1; TRBD1 might be the D (5 bases). This CDR3 spans 16 amino acids. CDR1 MNHEY and CDR2 SVGAGI come from the germline V gene. V lost 0 bases and J lost 7, with 16 bases in between.

The rearrangement joins TRBV5-1 to TRBJ2-1, with TRBD2 as a possible D gene (6 bases). Trimming took off 3 bases at V and 1 base at J, with 14 bases between the two ends. This CDR3 has 16 residues. Germline-derived CDR1 and CDR2 are SGHRS and YFSETQ. The CDR3 DNA is TGCGCCAGCAGCTCCCCCTGGGGGAGGTCCTACAATGAGCAGTTCTTC. Translation: CASSSPWGRSYNEQFF.

This sequence joins TRBV5-1 and TRBJ2-3; D unclear. Germline CDR1 and CDR2: SGHRS and YFSETQ. CDR3 length: 15 amino acids. V was clipped by 4 bases and J by 3 bases, with 15 bases between them. CDR3 nucleotide sequence: TGCGCCAGCAGCGTTGACACCCTGGGTACAGATACGCAGTATTTT. It encodes CASSVDTLGTDTQYF.

V usage is TRBV27 and J usage is TRBJ1-5, with 8 bases fitting TRBD1. Looked up from germline, CDR1 is MNHEY and CDR2 is SMNVEV (reference sequence). V lost 6 bases to trimming and J lost 1 base; unmatched junction nucleotides: 5. The CDR3 loop spans 15 amino acids. Here the CDR3 reads CASRDRVGSNQPQHF. The CDR3 coding sequence is TGTGCCAGCAGGGACAGGGTTGGAAGCAATCAGCCCCAGCATTTT.

This chain uses TRBV5-1 with TRBJ2-1; 9 positions match TRBD2. V lost 0 bases to trimming and J lost 5 bases; unmatched junction nucleotides: 6. The CDR3 is made up of 16 amino acids. Germline lookup yields CDR1 SGHRS and CDR2 YFSETQ. The CDR3 DNA reads as TGCGCCAGCAGCTTGGTTATTAGCGGGGGTGACAATGAGCAGTTCTTC. This encodes CASSLVISGGDNEQFF.

The rearrangement uses TRBV15 and TRBJ1-2; no clear D gene. Germline V gene lookup returns CDR1 LNHNV and CDR2 YYDKDF (reference sequence). Trimming stripped 3 bases from V and 6 bases from J, with 5 bases between. This CDR3 region has 11 residues. As DNA, the CDR3 is TGTGCCACCAGCAGGCTCGATGGCTACACCTTC. This translates into CATSRLDGYTF.

This chain joins TRBV27 and TRBJ1-1, with no clear D. Between the trimmed V and J ends, which lost 2 bases and 0 bases, there was a span of 7 bases. This CDR3 spans 14 amino acids. Germline loops: CDR1 MNHEY, CDR2 SMNVEV (reference sequence). CDR3 sequence: CASSLIGVNTEAFF. DNA for the CDR3: TGTGCCAGCAGTTTAATTGGGGTGAACACTGAAGCTTTCTTT.

The V call is TRBV7-9, the J call TRBJ1-5; no clear D gene. The CDR3 spans 13 residues. The germline V gene encodes CDR1 SEHNR and CDR2 FQNEAQ (reference sequence). The V end was cut by 4 bases, the J end by 6 bases, with 10 bases between. In nucleotides, the CDR3 is TGTGCCAGCAGCTCCCCTCTTCGTCAGCCCCAGCATTTT. This encodes CASSSPLRQPQHF.

For the CDR3, the DNA is TGTGCCAGCAGTCAGACAGGGTTTATCACTGAAGCTTTCTTT. As protein: CASSQTGFITEAFF. The chain combines TRBV6-4 with TRBJ1-1; 7 bases line up with TRBD1. The CDR3 is made up of 14 amino acids. With 5 bases clipped from V and 4 bases from J, the junction kept 7 bases outside the gene matches. Looked up from germline, CDR1 is MRHNA and CDR2 is SNTAGT.

The chain recombines TRBV9 with TRBJ1-1, with 7 bases aligning to TRBD1. The CDR3 sequence is 14 residues long. Trimming took 4 bases from V and 3 from J; bases not matched to a gene: 6. Germline V CDR1 and CDR2: SGDLS, YYNGEE. The CDR3 is CASSFSGGDTEAFF. In nucleotides, the CDR3 is TGTGCCAGCAGCTTCTCAGGGGGGGACACTGAAGCTTTCTTT.

The chain recombines TRBV5-1 with TRBJ2-1; D is tentatively TRBD1 or TRBD2 (5 bases each). CDR1 SGHRS and CDR2 YFSETQ come from the germline V gene. Trimming stripped 6 bases from V and 0 bases from J, with 10 bases between. This CDR3 has 14 residues. The CDR3 spells CASNRDPSYNEQFF. Written as DNA, the CDR3 is TGCGCCAGCAACCGGGACCCCTCCTACAATGAGCAGTTCTTC.

This chain links TRBV18 with TRBJ1-3; D gene uncertain. V lost 4 bases to trimming and J lost 9 bases, with 16 bases between them. The CDR3 contains 14 residues. Germline V gene lookup returns CDR1 KGHSH and CDR2 LQKENI. The CDR3 loop reads CASSQGFRSATIYF. DNA for the CDR3: TGTGCCAGCTCACAGGGATTTCGTTCTGCCACCATATATTTT.

This clone was recorded only once. The chain has TRBV9 and TRBJ1-2; D ambiguous. Between the trimmed V and J ends, which lost 4 bases and 8 bases, there was a span of 12 bases. Germline loops: CDR1 SGDLS, CDR2 YYNGEE. The CDR3 is 12 amino acids. Here the CDR3 reads CASSPRPWGYTF. DNA for the CDR3: TGTGCCAGCAGCCCCAGGCCGTGGGGCTACACCTTC.

V usage is TRBV5-6 and J usage is TRBJ1-1; possibly TRBD1 for D (6 bases). The CDR3 is made up of 15 amino acids. Germline V gene data show CDR1 as SGHDT and CDR2 as YYEEEE. The ends were cut back, 2 bases at V and 6 bases at J, with 17 bases in the middle. The CDR3 sequence is CASSFFGTTTAEAFF. The CDR3 DNA reads as TGTGCCAGCAGCTTCTTCGGGACAACGACCGCTGAAGCTTTCTTT.

This chain links TRBV30 with TRBJ1-2, with a possible D match to TRBD1 (5 bases). Germline values: CDR1 GTSNPN, CDR2 SVGIG (reference sequence). Between the trimmed V and J ends, which lost 2 bases and 2 bases, there was a span of 9 bases. The CDR3 is 13 residues long. The CDR3 DNA reads as TGTGCCTGGAGTTGGACAAGGAACTATGGCTACACCTTC. Translated: CAWSWTRNYGYTF.

J is TRBJ1-1 and V is TRBV2; no definite D call. The CDR3 is made up of 13 amino acids. Deletions cut 1 base from V and 2 bases from J, with 5 bases between. Germline CDR1 is SNHLY and CDR2 is FYNNEI. CDR3 sequence: CASSEEGNTEAFF. The CDR3 DNA reads TGTGCCAGCAGTGAAGAAGGAAACACTGAAGCTTTCTTT.

The gene calls are TRBV7-9 and TRBJ2-7; no clear D gene. CDR3 length: 14 residues. V shed 5 bases and J shed 1 base, with 12 bases lying between them. The germline CDR1 and CDR2 sequences are SEHNR and FQNEAQ (reference sequence). The CDR3 DNA reads TGTGCCAGCAGCAAGGGATTGAAGTCCTACGAGCAGTACTTC. Translation: CASSKGLKSYEQYF.

The chain has TRBV15 and TRBJ2-4; 7 bases are a match to TRBD2. The junction had 14 bases not matched to a gene; V was cut back by 0 bases and J by 0 bases. CDR1 is LNHNV and CDR2 is YYDKDF in the germline V gene (reference sequence). The CDR3 has 20 amino acids. For the CDR3, the DNA is TGTGCCACCAGCAGAGATAGAAGTTGGGGCGGGAGTGGAGCCAAAAACATTCAGTACTTC. It translates to CATSRDRSWGGSGAKNIQYF.

V is TRBV11-1 and J is TRBJ1-2, with a tentative D call TRBD1 (5 bases). This CDR3 has 18 amino acids. Trimming took off 2 bases at V and 4 bases at J, with 23 bases between the two ends. Germline V CDR1 and CDR2: SGHAT, FQDESV (reference sequence). The CDR3 nucleotides are TGTGCCAGCAGCTTAATTATTGACAGAATGATTCGCTTCTATGGCTACACCTTC. Translated: CASSLIIDRMIRFYGYTF.

The chain carries TRBV12-2 and TRBJ2-7; TRBD2, as called in the table, went unchecked against the DNA. TRBV12-2 is a pseudogene locus. The CDR3 runs to 12 residues. For the CDR3, the DNA is TGTGCAAGTCGCTTCGGGGGACCCTTGCAGTACTTC. Encoded protein: CASRFGGPLQYF.

This chain connects TRBV30 to TRBJ2-1, with D perhaps given as TRBD1 or TRBD2 (6 bases each). The germline CDR1 and CDR2 sequences are GTSNPN and SVGIG (reference sequence). Trimming removed 0 bases from V and 6 bases from J, with 15 bases in between. The length of the CDR3 is 15 residues. The CDR3 DNA reads as TGTGCCTGGAGTGTAGACAGGAGGGCCCTCAATGAGCAGTTCTTC. Its translation is CAWSVDRRALNEQFF.